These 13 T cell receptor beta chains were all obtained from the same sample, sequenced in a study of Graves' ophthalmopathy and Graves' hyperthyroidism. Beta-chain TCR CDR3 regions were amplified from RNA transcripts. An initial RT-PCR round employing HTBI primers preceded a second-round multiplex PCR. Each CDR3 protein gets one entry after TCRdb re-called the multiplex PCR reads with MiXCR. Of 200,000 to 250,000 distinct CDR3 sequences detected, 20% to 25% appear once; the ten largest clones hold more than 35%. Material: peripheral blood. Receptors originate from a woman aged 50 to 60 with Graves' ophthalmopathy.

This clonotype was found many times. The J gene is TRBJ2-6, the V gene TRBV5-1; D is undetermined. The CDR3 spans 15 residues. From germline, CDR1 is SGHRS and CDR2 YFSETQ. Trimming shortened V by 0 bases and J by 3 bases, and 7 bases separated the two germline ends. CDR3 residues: CASSLAEFGANVLTF. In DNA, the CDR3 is TGCGCCAGCAGCTTGGCTGAGTTTGGGGCCAACGTCCTGACTTTC. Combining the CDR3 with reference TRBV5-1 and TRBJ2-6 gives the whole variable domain KAGVTQTPRYLIKTRGQQVTLSCSPISGHRSVSWYQQTPGQGLQFLFEYFSETQRNKGNFPGRFSGRQFSNSRSEMNVSTLELGDSALYLCASSLAEFGANVLTFGAGSRLTVL.

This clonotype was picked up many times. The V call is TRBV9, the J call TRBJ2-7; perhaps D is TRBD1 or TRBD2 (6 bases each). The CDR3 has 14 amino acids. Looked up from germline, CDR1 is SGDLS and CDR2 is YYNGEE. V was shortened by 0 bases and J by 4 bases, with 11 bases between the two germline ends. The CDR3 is CASSVEGGLYEQYF. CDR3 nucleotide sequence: TGTGCCAGCAGCGTAGAGGGGGGCCTATACGAGCAGTACTTC.

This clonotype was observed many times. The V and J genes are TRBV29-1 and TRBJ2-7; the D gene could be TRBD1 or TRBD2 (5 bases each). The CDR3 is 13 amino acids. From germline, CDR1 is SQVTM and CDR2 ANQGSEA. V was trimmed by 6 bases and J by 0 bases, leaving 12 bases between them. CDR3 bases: TGCAGCGTCGCTAGGGACCTCTCCTACGAGCAGTACTTC. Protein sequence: CSVARDLSYEQYF.

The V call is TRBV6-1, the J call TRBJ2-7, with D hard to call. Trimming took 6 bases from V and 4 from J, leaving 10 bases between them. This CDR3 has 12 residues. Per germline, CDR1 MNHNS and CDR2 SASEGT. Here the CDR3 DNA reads TGTGCCAGCAGAGCCGGAGTATACGAGCAGTACTTC. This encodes CASRAGVYEQYF.

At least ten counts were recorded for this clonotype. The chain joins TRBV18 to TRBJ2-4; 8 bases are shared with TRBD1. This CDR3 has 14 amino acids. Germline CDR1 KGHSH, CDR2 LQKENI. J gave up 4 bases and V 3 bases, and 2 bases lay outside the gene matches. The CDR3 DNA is TGTGCCAGCTCACCCGACAGGGGTAAAAACATTCAGTACTTC. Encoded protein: CASSPDRGKNIQYF.

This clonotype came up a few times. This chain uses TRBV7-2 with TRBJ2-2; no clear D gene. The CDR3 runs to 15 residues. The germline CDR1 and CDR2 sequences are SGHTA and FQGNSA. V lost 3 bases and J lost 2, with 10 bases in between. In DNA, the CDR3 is TGTGCCAGCAGCTTCAAGTCCCAAAACACCGGGGAGCTGTTTTTT. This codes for CASSFKSQNTGELFF. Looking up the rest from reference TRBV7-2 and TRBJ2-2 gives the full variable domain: GAGVSQSPSNKVTEKGKDVELRCDPISGHTALYWYRQSLGQGLEFLIYFQGNSAPDKSGLPSDRFSAERTGGSVSTLTIQRTQQEDSAVYLCASSFKSQNTGELFFGEGSRLTVL.

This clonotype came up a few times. CDR3 bases: TGCGCCAGCAGCTTACAGGGGGCTGGTGAAGCTTTCTTT. This sequence encodes CASSLQGAGEAFF. The J gene is TRBJ1-1, the V gene TRBV5-1, with TRBD1 identical over 9 bases. There are 13 residues in the CDR3. After removal of 2 bases from V and 7 bases from J, the junction contained 3 bases not matched to a gene. CDR1 is SGHRS, CDR2 YFSETQ, per germline. The whole variable domain, remainder taken from reference TRBV5-1 and TRBJ1-1, is KAGVTQTPRYLIKTRGQQVTLSCSPISGHRSVSWYQQTPGQGLQFLFEYFSETQRNKGNFPGRFSGRQFSNSRSEMNVSTLELGDSALYLCASSLQGAGEAFFGQGTRLTVV.

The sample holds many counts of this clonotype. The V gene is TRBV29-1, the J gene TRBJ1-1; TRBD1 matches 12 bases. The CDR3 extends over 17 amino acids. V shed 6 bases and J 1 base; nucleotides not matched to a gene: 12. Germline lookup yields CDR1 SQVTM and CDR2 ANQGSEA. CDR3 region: CSVKPGTGGVKNTEAFF. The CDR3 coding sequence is TGCAGCGTGAAACCCGGGACAGGGGGCGTAAAGAACACTGAAGCTTTCTTT.

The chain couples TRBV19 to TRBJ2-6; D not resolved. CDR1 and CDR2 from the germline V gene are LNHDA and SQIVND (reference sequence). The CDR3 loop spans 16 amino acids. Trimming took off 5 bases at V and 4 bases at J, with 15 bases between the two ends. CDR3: CASSLRTPRGANVLTF. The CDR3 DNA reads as TGTGCCAGTAGTCTCAGGACCCCGCGGGGGGCCAACGTCCTGACTTTC.

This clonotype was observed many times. Here the CDR3 DNA reads TGTGCCAGCAGTTTAAAGAGACAGGGCCGCGAGCAGTACTTC. This sequence encodes CASSLKRQGREQYF. The chain joins TRBV28 to TRBJ2-7, with 7 nucleotides matching TRBD1. Germline CDR1 and CDR2: MDHEN and SYDVKM. This CDR3 spans 14 amino acids. V lost 2 bases and J lost 6; bases outside the gene matches: 7.

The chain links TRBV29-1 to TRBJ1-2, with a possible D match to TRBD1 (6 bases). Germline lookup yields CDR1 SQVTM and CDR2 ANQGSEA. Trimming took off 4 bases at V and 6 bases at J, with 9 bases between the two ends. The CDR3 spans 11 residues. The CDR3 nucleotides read TGCAGCGTTGGAAAGGGGGATGGCTACACCTTC. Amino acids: CSVGKGDGYTF.

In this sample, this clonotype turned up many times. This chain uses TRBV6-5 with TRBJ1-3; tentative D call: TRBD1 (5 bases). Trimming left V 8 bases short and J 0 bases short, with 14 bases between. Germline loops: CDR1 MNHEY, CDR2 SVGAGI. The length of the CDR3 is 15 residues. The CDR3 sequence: CASGGRQYSGNTIYF. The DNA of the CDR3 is TGTGCCAGCGGGGGTCGACAGTACTCTGGAAACACCATATATTTT.

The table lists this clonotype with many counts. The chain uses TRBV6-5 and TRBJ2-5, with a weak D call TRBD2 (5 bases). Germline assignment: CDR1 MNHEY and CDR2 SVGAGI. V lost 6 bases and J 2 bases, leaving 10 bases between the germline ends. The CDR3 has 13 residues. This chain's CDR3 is CASRTPGQETQYF. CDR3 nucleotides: TGTGCCAGCAGGACTCCGGGGCAAGAGACCCAGTACTTC.